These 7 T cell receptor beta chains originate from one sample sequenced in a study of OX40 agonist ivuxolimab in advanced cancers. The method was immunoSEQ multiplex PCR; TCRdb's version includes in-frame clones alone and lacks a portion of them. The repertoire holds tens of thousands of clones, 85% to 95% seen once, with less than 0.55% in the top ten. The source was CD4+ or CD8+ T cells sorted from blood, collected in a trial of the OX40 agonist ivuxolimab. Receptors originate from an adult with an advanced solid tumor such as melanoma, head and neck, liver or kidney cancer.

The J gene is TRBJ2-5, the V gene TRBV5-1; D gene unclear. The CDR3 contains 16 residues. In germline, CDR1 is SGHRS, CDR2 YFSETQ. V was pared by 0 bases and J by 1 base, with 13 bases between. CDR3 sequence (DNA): TGCGCCAGCAGCTTGGCTGGGGTCCCCTCCCAAGAGACCCAGTACTTC. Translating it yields CASSLAGVPSQETQYF.

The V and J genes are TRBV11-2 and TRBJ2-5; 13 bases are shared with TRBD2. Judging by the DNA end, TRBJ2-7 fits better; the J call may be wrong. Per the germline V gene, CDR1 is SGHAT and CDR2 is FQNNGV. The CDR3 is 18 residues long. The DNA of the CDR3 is TGTGCCAGCAGCTTAGTACTAGCGGGAGGGCGTAGCTCCTACGAGCAGTACTTC. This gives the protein CASSLVLAGGRSSYEQYF.

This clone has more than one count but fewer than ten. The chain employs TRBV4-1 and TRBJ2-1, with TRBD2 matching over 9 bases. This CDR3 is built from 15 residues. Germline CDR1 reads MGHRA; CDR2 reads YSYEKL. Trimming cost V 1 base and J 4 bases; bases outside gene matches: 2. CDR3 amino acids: CASSQASGVYNEQFF. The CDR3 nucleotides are TGCGCCAGCAGCCAAGCTAGCGGGGTATACAATGAGCAGTTCTTC.

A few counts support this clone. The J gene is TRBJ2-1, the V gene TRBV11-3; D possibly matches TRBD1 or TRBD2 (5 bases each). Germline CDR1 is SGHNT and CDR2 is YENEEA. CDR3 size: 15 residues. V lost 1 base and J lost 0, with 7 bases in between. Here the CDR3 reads CASSLGGSSYNEQFF. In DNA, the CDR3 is TGTGCCAGCAGCTTAGGGGGGAGCTCCTACAATGAGCAGTTCTTC.

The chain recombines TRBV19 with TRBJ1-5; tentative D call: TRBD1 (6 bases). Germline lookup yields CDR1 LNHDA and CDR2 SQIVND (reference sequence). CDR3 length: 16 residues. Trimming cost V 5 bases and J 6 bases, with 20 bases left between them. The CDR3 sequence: CASSLRPNTQGQPQHF. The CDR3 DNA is TGTGCCAGTAGTCTGAGGCCAAACACACAGGGTCAGCCCCAGCATTTT.

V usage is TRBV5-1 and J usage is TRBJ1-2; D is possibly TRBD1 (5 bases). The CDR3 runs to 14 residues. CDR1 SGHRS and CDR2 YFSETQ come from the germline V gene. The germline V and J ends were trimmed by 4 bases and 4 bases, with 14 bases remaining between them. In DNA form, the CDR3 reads TGCGCCAGCAGCCTAACAGGTGACCTCTATGGCTACACCTTC. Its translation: CASSLTGDLYGYTF.

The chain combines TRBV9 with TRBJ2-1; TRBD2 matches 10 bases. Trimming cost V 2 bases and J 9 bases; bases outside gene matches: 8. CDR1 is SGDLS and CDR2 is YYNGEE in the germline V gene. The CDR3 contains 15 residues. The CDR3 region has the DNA TGTGCCAGCAGCGTCAAAGCGGGAGGGCCCAGTGAGCAGTTCTTC. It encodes CASSVKAGGPSEQFF.